Each of the 5 T cell receptor beta chains below was sequenced from the same sample in a study of CD8 T cells in Susac syndrome. RNA was extracted with the RNeasy kit, and a quantity of roughly 0.5 to 1 ug was reverse transcribed using random hexamers. A single record per CDR3 protein comes from TCRdb applying MiXCR to the immunoSEQ multiplex PCR reads. Among fewer than 150,000 distinct CDR3 sequences listed, nearly 95% were seen once. Specimen: CD4+ T cells from PBMCs. The origin of the receptors is a human donor in good health.

The chain carries TRBV5-4 and TRBJ2-1; the D is unclear. Germline V gene data show CDR1 as SGHNT and CDR2 as YYREEE (reference sequence). This CDR3 contains 13 residues. Trimming pared 0 bases from V and 5 bases from J, leaving 6 bases between. This CDR3 reads CASSLVHNNEQFF. DNA for the CDR3: TGTGCCAGCAGCTTGGTTCACAACAATGAGCAGTTCTTC.

The V gene is TRBV5-1, the J gene TRBJ2-2; the match to TRBD1 covers 8 bases. The CDR3 contains 16 residues. After removal of 4 bases from V and 7 bases from J, the junction contained 12 bases not matched to a gene. Germline V gene lookup returns CDR1 SGHRS and CDR2 YFSETQ. In DNA, the CDR3 is TGCGCCAGCAGCGGAGGCCCAGGACAGGGAGTCGGGGAGCTGTTTTTT. Translating gives CASSGGPGQGVGELFF. Looking up the rest from reference TRBV5-1 and TRBJ2-2 gives the full variable domain: KAGVTQTPRYLIKTRGQQVTLSCSPISGHRSVSWYQQTPGQGLQFLFEYFSETQRNKGNFPGRFSGRQFSNSRSEMNVSTLELGDSALYLCASSGGPGQGVGELFFGEGSRLTVL.

This clonotype has just one count. This chain connects TRBV18 to TRBJ2-6; D is unclear. The CDR3 contains 20 residues. V was pared by 0 bases and J by 1 base, with 19 bases between. Germline V gene sequence: CDR1 KGHSH, CDR2 LQKENI. The CDR3 region is CASSPPNSRTLSSGANVLTF. In nucleotides, the CDR3 is TGTGCCAGCTCACCACCGAACTCCCGAACCCTCTCTTCTGGGGCCAACGTCCTGACTTTC.

The sample holds one count of this clonotype. The chain carries TRBV12-3 or TRBV12-4 and TRBJ1-3, with 8 positions matching TRBD1. The CDR3 length is 14 residues. V gave up 7 bases and J gave up 4 bases; unmatched junction bases: 6. The CDR3 nucleotides read TGTGCCAGCACCTGGACAGGGTCCGGAAACACCATATATTTT. Residues: CASTWTGSGNTIYF.

The V and J genes are TRBV19 and TRBJ1-5; D remains ambiguous. With 3 bases removed from V and 8 bases from J, the gap between germline ends came to 11 bases. This CDR3 spans 13 amino acids. Germline V gene sequence: CDR1 LNHDA, CDR2 SQIVND (reference sequence). The CDR3 sequence: CASSIQGFEPQHF. The DNA of the CDR3 is TGTGCCAGTAGTATTCAAGGTTTTGAGCCCCAGCATTTT.